The clone carrying this T cell receptor (beta chain) has at least ten counts. As yet, its antigen is unknown. CDR3 length: 14 amino acids. Trimming removed 4 bases from V and 7 bases from J, with 14 bases in between. Germline V gives CDR1 SGHVS, CDR2 FQNEAQ. The sample comes from a study of CD8 T cells in ankylosing spondylitis. Making the TCR beta libraries involved quantitative 5'-RACE with molecular barcodes. From the 5' RACE reads, TCRdb called clonotypes with MiXCR, one entry per CDR3 protein. The table includes roughly 490,000 distinct CDR3 sequences, approximately 5% detected once. Study outcomes and limitations: Disease-associated clones were CD8+ and fairly uncommon in peripheral blood. Several highly homologous variants formed a TCR beta motif that appeared characteristic of ankylosing spondylitis blood. Reportedly, significant enrichment of disease-linked clones occurred in matched ankylosing spondylitis synovial fluid. Some motif variants had been reported before (in reactive arthritis synovial fluid and blood).

The receptor comes from a male donor with ankylosing spondylitis. The chain uses TRBV7-8 and TRBJ1-5; D not certain. Sequencing was done on a sample of blood, either unsorted or a sorted T cell fraction (not recorded which). The CDR3 nucleotides are TGTGCCAGCAGCTCCTTGCGGGCGGAACAGCCCCAGCATTTT. Translating it yields CASSSLRAEQPQHF. Full variable domain (missing parts from reference TRBV7-8 and TRBJ1-5): GAGVSQSPRYKVAKRGQDVALRCDPISGHVSLFWYQQALGQGPEFLTYFQNEAQLDKSGLPSDRFFAERPEGSVSTLKIQRTQQEDSAVYLCASSSLRAEQPQHFGDGTRLSIL.